This TCR beta chain was observed in a study of a mutant IDH1 vaccine in newly diagnosed glioma. Study context: Earlier therapy was either radiotherapy, temozolomide, or both, and most got both.

This CDR3 contains 11 residues. Germline V gene sequence: CDR1 SQVTM, CDR2 ANQGSEA. Trimming cost V 5 bases and J 3 bases, with 8 bases left between them. Note on this clone: What it binds is not known.

Measured with immunoSEQ multiplex PCR; TCRdb has only the in-frame clones, and not every one. The table has tens of thousands of clones, more than 75% seen once; the top ten hold about 7.6%. As to time point: week 35, safety follow-up. Every vaccine dose comprised 300 ug of mutant IDH1 20-mer peptide plus topical imiquimod. The sample here was PBMCs, taken from a glioma patient whose treatment included an IDH1 peptide vaccine. The chain carries TRBV29-1 and TRBJ2-7; D may be TRBD1 (6 bases). This sequence was found in a man aged 50 or older with glioma. CDR3 amino acids: CSVRTDYEQYF. CDR3 DNA sequence: TGCAGCGTTCGGACAGACTACGAGCAGTACTTC.